The source of this T cell receptor (beta chain) is a study of PD-L1 blockade in urothelial cancer. In the study overall: About 90% of the roughly 29 patients were men who had bladder-origin urothelial cancer. After treatment start, blood was analyzed at 3 weeks (second dose) and at 6 weeks.

Whole-study results and caveats: The study found that durable-benefit patients expanded tumor-associated blood clones more at 3 weeks.

CDR3 length equals 16 residues. V lost 2 bases to trimming and J lost 2 bases, with 12 bases between them. Germline V gene sequence: CDR1 KGHSH, CDR2 LQKENI. Time point of the sample: peripheral blood 6 weeks after treatment start. Comment on this clone: As yet, its antigen is unknown.

Method: immunoSEQ multiplex PCR; TCRdb's copy keeps in-frame clones and lacks some. This table holds approximately 40,000 clones, approximately 86% found once. This specimen was PBMCs, taken around atezolizumab (anti-PD-L1) treatment. This sequence joins TRBV18 and TRBJ1-4, with a weak D call TRBD1 (5 bases). This receptor was identified in a man in his sixties with urothelial cancer. The CDR3 loop is CASSPAGMGTNEKLFF. CDR3 sequence (DNA): TGTGCCAGCTCACCAGCAGGGATGGGGACTAATGAAAAACTGTTTTTT.